The subject of this entry is one T cell receptor beta chain. Its antigen is unknown. TCRdb independently ran MiXCR on the PCR reads; one entry per CDR3 protein. The table includes some 320,000 distinct CDR3 sequences, about 21% detected once. The data originate from a study of molecular identifiers for immune sequencing clone quantification. Study-level results: Identical TCR molecules that share a barcode could lead to an underestimation of highly expanded clone sizes.

CDR1 and CDR2 (germline): SEHNR, FQNEAQ (reference sequence). This CDR3 has 19 amino acids. V shed 5 bases, J shed 5 bases, and the junction held 14 bases outside the gene matches. Sequencing input: naive CD8+ T cells from blood, with Jurkat cell RNA spiked in. Specified subset: FACS-sorted CD8+CD4-CCR7+CD45RA+ naive T cells. The chain links TRBV7-9 to TRBJ2-2; TRBD2 matches at 13 bases. The sequence derives from a human donor in good health. Some libraries in this study had Jurkat cell RNA spiked in. DNA of the CDR3: TGTGCCAGCAGCCGGACTAGCGGGAGTTTCGATGCTTATACCGGGGAGCTGTTTTTT. Translating gives CASSRTSGSFDAYTGELFF.